Following are 8 T cell receptor beta chains from one sample sequenced in a study of early T cells in non-severe SARS-CoV-2 infection. TCRdb re-derived calls from the 5' RACE reads in MiXCR, one entry per CDR3 protein. The data hold 60,000 to 75,000 distinct CDR3 sequences, with roughly 10% observed a single time. The sequences come from whole blood, collected at baseline. The receptors come from an adult who was a healthcare worker with PCR-confirmed SARS-CoV-2 infection or an uninfected control (not recorded which).

This chain joins TRBV12-3 or TRBV12-4 and TRBJ1-2, with D possibly matching TRBD1 (5 bases). This CDR3 is 15 amino acids long. V dropped 4 bases and J dropped 7 bases, with 19 bases sitting between them. The CDR3 is CASSSPGGWNSGYTF. DNA of the CDR3: TGTGCCAGCAGTTCACCGGGGGGGTGGAACAGTGGCTACACCTTC.

This clonotype was picked up a small number of times. The rearrangement uses TRBV5-5 and TRBJ2-2; the match to TRBD1 covers 7 bases. Per germline, CDR1 SGHKS and CDR2 YYEKEE (reference sequence). V lost 2 bases and J lost 6; bases outside the gene matches: 10. This CDR3 comprises 16 residues. In DNA form, the CDR3 reads TGTGCCAGCAGCTTTTCACAGGGGTGGACCGCCGGGGAGCTGTTTTTT. As protein: CASSFSQGWTAGELFF.

The V and J genes are TRBV10-1 and TRBJ2-1, with TRBD1 matching over 10 bases. This CDR3 comprises 15 residues. Germline loops: CDR1 WNHNN, CDR2 SYGVQD (reference sequence). The V and J ends lost 5 bases and 3 bases, in that order; junction bases with no gene match: 4. The CDR3 DNA sequence: TGCGCCAGCAGTCCCGGGACAGGGGACTACAATGAGCAGTTCTTC. Encoded protein: CASSPGTGDYNEQFF.

The chain employs TRBV10-3 and TRBJ2-5; the D is unclear. Germline assignment: CDR1 ENHRY and CDR2 SYGVKD. V lost 0 bases to trimming and J lost 3 bases, with 8 bases between them. The CDR3 sequence is 14 residues long. In DNA form, the CDR3 reads TGTGCCATCAGTGAGTCCAGAAACGAAGAGACCCAGTACTTC. It encodes CAISESRNEETQYF.

The chain has TRBV7-9 and TRBJ1-4; TRBD1 agrees at 10 bases. Losses at the gene ends were 3 bases for V and 0 bases for J; bases not matched to a gene: 4. The V gene's germline CDR1 is SEHNR and CDR2 FQNEAQ (reference sequence). CDR3 length: 17 residues. The CDR3 is CASSFGGQGPTNEKLFF. DNA for the CDR3: TGTGCCAGCAGCTTCGGGGGACAGGGGCCAACTAATGAAAAACTGTTTTTT.

This clonotype was seen many times. The chain carries TRBV5-5 and TRBJ1-2, with D perhaps TRBD1 (5 bases). There are 12 residues in the CDR3. Per the germline V gene, CDR1 is SGHKS and CDR2 is YYEKEE (reference sequence). Between the trimmed V and J ends, which lost 4 bases and 4 bases, there was a span of 8 bases. CDR3 residues: CASSGAGYGYTF. DNA of the CDR3: TGTGCCAGCAGCGGGGCAGGCTATGGCTACACCTTC. Drawing the rest from reference TRBV5-5 and TRBJ1-2, the complete variable domain is DAGVTQSPTHLIKTRGQQVTLRCSPISGHKSVSWYQQVLGQGPQFIFQYYEKEERGRGNFPDRFSARQFPNYSSELNVNALLLGDSALYLCASSGAGYGYTFGSGTRLTVV.

The gene calls are TRBV5-6 and TRBJ2-5, with 8 bases identical to TRBD2. V was clipped by 4 bases and J by 3 bases; unmatched bases: 5. CDR3 length equals 14 residues. Per germline, CDR1 SGHDT and CDR2 YYEEEE. The chain's CDR3 is CASSGRAGEETQYF. In DNA, the CDR3 is TGTGCCAGCAGCGGACGAGCGGGGGAAGAGACCCAGTACTTC.

The rearrangement uses TRBV10-3 and TRBJ2-1; D not certain. Germline V gene lookup returns CDR1 ENHRY and CDR2 SYGVKD. Trimming removed 3 bases at V and 15 bases at J, with 12 bases between. There are 11 residues in the CDR3. The CDR3, as DNA: TGTGCCATCAGTGATGGTCAGGTTGGGTTCTTC. Translated: CAISDGQVGFF.